This entry lists 27 T cell receptor beta chains sequenced from one sample in a study of PD-L1 blockade in urothelial cancer. Time point indicated: pretreatment peripheral blood. Profiled with immunoSEQ multiplex PCR; TCRdb holds only in-frame clones, not every one. The table records 85,000 to 95,000 clones, around 89% of them present only once. The sequencing here drew on PBMCs, taken around atezolizumab (anti-PD-L1) treatment. These receptors all come from a man between 60 and 75 years old with urothelial cancer.

The chain links TRBV7-3 to TRBJ2-6, with D unresolved. CDR1 and CDR2 from the germline V gene are SGHTA and FQGTGA. This CDR3 contains 14 residues. Trimming removed 5 bases from V and 7 bases from J, with 12 bases in between. The CDR3 sequence: CASSRDAAANVLTF. The CDR3 nucleotides are TGTGCCAGCAGCCGAGACGCGGCCGCCAACGTCCTGACTTTC. Supplemented by reference TRBV7-3 and TRBJ2-6, the full variable domain reads GAGVSQTPSNKVTEKGKYVELRCDPISGHTALYWYRQSLGQGPEFLIYFQGTGAADDSGLPNDRFFAVRPEGSVSTLKIQRTERGDSAVYLCASSRDAAANVLTFGAGSRLTVL.

The chain carries TRBV6-5 and TRBJ2-7; 9 nucleotides agree with TRBD2. V lost 5 bases and J lost 3; bases outside the gene matches: 5. The CDR3 loop spans 14 amino acids. Germline CDR1 is MNHEY and CDR2 is SVGAGI. For the CDR3, the DNA is TGTGCCAGCAGTCTGGCTAGCGGGAACTACGAGCAGTACTTC. Amino acids: CASSLASGNYEQYF.

This clone was recorded at least ten times. The chain combines TRBV15 with TRBJ2-7, with a tentative D call TRBD2 (5 bases). From germline, CDR1 is LNHNV and CDR2 YYDKDF (reference sequence). The CDR3 loop spans 13 amino acids. V lost 0 bases to trimming and J lost 6 bases, with 9 bases between them. The CDR3 bases are TGTGCCACCAGCAGAGATCGGGAAGCCGAGCAGTACTTC. Translated, it gives CATSRDREAEQYF.

The chain is built from TRBV10-1 and TRBJ2-3, with 9 bases identical to TRBD2. This CDR3 region has 18 residues. Germline V gives CDR1 WNHNN, CDR2 SYGVQD (reference sequence). The J segment lost 5 bases and the V segment lost 4 bases, leaving 16 bases of the junction unmatched. CDR3 DNA sequence: TGCGCCAGCAGTGGGGCTAGCGGGGACCGCTTAACAGGAGATACGCAGTATTTT. Translated, it gives CASSGASGDRLTGDTQYF.

V gene TRBV7-6 combines with J gene TRBJ2-3, with TRBD2 matching 8 bases. The germline gives CDR1 SGHVS, CDR2 FNYEAQ. Germline trimming cut 2 bases from V and 2 bases from J; bases unmatched to any gene: 3. The CDR3 contains 15 residues. The CDR3 DNA reads as TGTGCCAGCAGCTTAATAGCGGGGAACACAGATACGCAGTATTTT. This gives the protein CASSLIAGNTDTQYF.

CDR3 DNA sequence: TGTGCCAGTAGCAAAACTAGCGGAGACAATGAGCAGTTCTTC. This encodes CASSKTSGDNEQFF. This rearrangement joins TRBV19 to TRBJ2-1, with TRBD2 matching 8 bases. Germline CDR1 reads LNHDA; CDR2 reads SQIVND (reference sequence). Trimming removed 6 bases from V and 5 bases from J; junction bases left unmatched: 6. This CDR3 comprises 14 residues.

This clone has only one observation. The chain employs TRBV30 and TRBJ2-7, with a weak D call TRBD2 (5 bases). V was trimmed by 0 bases and J by 3 bases, leaving 9 bases between them. The CDR3 is made up of 13 amino acids. Germline-derived CDR1 and CDR2 are GTSNPN and SVGIG (reference sequence). CDR3 DNA: TGTGCCTGGAGTGTACTCCGGGGCTACGAGCAGTACTTC. It is translated as CAWSVLRGYEQYF.

The chain uses TRBV7-9 and TRBJ2-3; D is unclear. Germline CDR1 is SEHNR and CDR2 is FQNEAQ (reference sequence). The CDR3 loop spans 12 amino acids. V lost 4 bases to trimming and J lost 6 bases, with 8 bases between them. The CDR3 DNA follows: TGTGCCAGCAGCTCCCCGGTGGATACGCAGTATTTT. This translates into CASSSPVDTQYF.

This rearrangement joins TRBV7-2 to TRBJ2-7; D gene ambiguous. This CDR3 spans 12 amino acids. Germline CDR1 is SGHTA and CDR2 is FQGNSA. The V gene lost 2 bases and the J gene lost 1 base, with 3 bases spanning the gap. The CDR3 DNA reads TGTGCCAGCAGCTTAACATCCTACGAGCAGTACTTC. This translates into CASSLTSYEQYF.

The genes are TRBV30 and TRBJ2-3, with D tentatively TRBD2 (6 bases). The V and J ends lost 3 bases and 2 bases respectively, with 12 bases between them. The CDR3 runs 14 residues. Germline CDR1 GTSNPN, CDR2 SVGIG (reference sequence). CDR3 region: CAWRPTGATDTQYF. The CDR3 DNA reads TGTGCCTGGAGGCCGACGGGAGCCACAGATACGCAGTATTTT.

The CDR3 region has the DNA TGTGCCAGCAGCGTCGGGACAGGGGATCACGAGCAGTACTTC. This gives the protein CASSVGTGDHEQYF. This chain connects TRBV11-1 to TRBJ2-7; 10 bases align to TRBD1. After removal of 5 bases from V and 5 bases from J, the junction contained 6 bases not matched to a gene. Germline-derived CDR1 and CDR2 are SGHAT and FQDESV (reference sequence). CDR3 size: 14 residues. The whole variable domain, remainder taken from reference TRBV11-1 and TRBJ2-7, is EAEVAQSPRYKITEKSQAVAFWCDPISGHATLYWYRQILGQGPELLVQFQDESVVDDSQLPKDRFSAERLKGVDSTLKIQPAELGDSAMYLCASSVGTGDHEQYFGPGTRLTVT.

The chain employs TRBV7-2 and TRBJ2-3, with 9 bases fitting TRBD1. There are 15 residues in the CDR3. The germline gives CDR1 SGHTA, CDR2 FQGNSA. Trimming removed 4 bases from V and 6 bases from J; junction bases left unmatched: 8. CDR3 sequence: CASSWPGTGRDTQYF. The DNA for the CDR3 is TGTGCCAGCAGCTGGCCGGGGACAGGGCGGGATACGCAGTATTTT.

The rearrangement uses TRBV18 and TRBJ1-2; 9 bases are shared with TRBD1. The CDR3 has 16 amino acids. With V trimmed by 3 bases and J by 4 bases, 9 bases remained unmatched. The germline CDR1 and CDR2 sequences are KGHSH and LQKENI. CDR3 protein: CASSPPGTGTGYGYTF. The CDR3 DNA sequence: TGTGCCAGCTCACCTCCCGGGACAGGGACGGGCTATGGCTACACCTTC.

The chain employs TRBV5-4 and TRBJ1-2; no reliable D call. The V end was cut by 0 bases, the J end by 2 bases, with 8 bases between. The CDR3 spans 14 residues. The germline gives CDR1 SGHNT, CDR2 YYREEE (reference sequence). CDR3 DNA: TGTGCCAGCAGCTTGGACAGCCAAAACTATGGCTACACCTTC. Translation: CASSLDSQNYGYTF.

V usage is TRBV19 and J usage is TRBJ2-1, with 11 bases identical to TRBD2. The CDR3 is 15 residues long. From germline, CDR1 is LNHDA and CDR2 SQIVND (reference sequence). The J segment lost 9 bases and the V segment lost 0 bases, leaving 4 bases of the junction unmatched. CDR3 in DNA: TGTGCCAGTAGTATAGATCTCCTAGCGGGAGGTGAGCAGTTCTTC. This translates into CASSIDLLAGGEQFF.

This chain joins TRBV7-9 and TRBJ1-2; TRBD1 matches 10 bases. The CDR3 is 15 residues long. Germline lookup yields CDR1 SEHNR and CDR2 FQNEAQ (reference sequence). The ends lost 6 bases at V and 8 bases at J; junction bases unmatched: 12. CDR3 residues: CASRPRTGGALGYTF. Here the CDR3 DNA reads TGTGCCAGCAGACCAAGGACAGGGGGAGCCTTAGGCTACACCTTC. The whole variable domain, remainder taken from reference TRBV7-9 and TRBJ1-2, is DTGVSQNPRHKITKRGQNVTFRCDPISEHNRLYWYRQTLGQGPEFLTYFQNEAQLEKSRLLSDRFSAERPKGSFSTLEIQRTEQGDSAMYLCASRPRTGGALGYTFGSGTRLTVV.

V gene TRBV5-1 combines with J gene TRBJ2-2; 13 bases align to TRBD2. J gave up 6 bases and V 3 bases, and 8 bases lay outside the gene matches. This CDR3 contains 17 residues. Germline V gene data show CDR1 as SGHRS and CDR2 as YFSETQ. CDR3 sequence reads: CASSSKPGLAGSGELFF. DNA for the CDR3: TGCGCCAGCAGCTCGAAACCGGGACTAGCGGGATCCGGGGAGCTGTTTTTT.

This clone came up once. J is TRBJ1-1 and V is TRBV29-1; the match to TRBD1 covers 9 bases. Per the germline V gene, CDR1 is SQVTM and CDR2 is ANQGSEA. Unmatched junction bases numbered 9, after V lost 6 bases and J lost 4 bases. CDR3 length: 14 residues. CDR3 protein: CSVVNRGRSTEAFF. CDR3 nucleotides: TGCAGCGTGGTCAACAGGGGGCGAAGCACTGAAGCTTTCTTT.

The chain couples TRBV7-2 to TRBJ2-1; a weak D match, TRBD1 (5 bases). V lost 0 bases and J lost 9, with 9 bases in between. Germline CDR1 reads SGHTA; CDR2 reads FQGNSA. There are 13 residues in the CDR3. The CDR3 loop reads CASSLAGTGEQFF. The CDR3 coding sequence is TGTGCCAGCAGCTTAGCGGGCACAGGTGAGCAGTTCTTC.

The chain has TRBV7-9 and TRBJ1-2; 9 nucleotides match TRBD1. This CDR3 has 18 residues. V lost 3 bases, J lost 4 bases, and 15 bases stayed unmatched. The germline CDR1 and CDR2 sequences are SEHNR and FQNEAQ (reference sequence). CDR3 sequence (DNA): TGTGCCAGCAGCTTGACTCGGACAGGGGCGTTCACGACCTATGGCTACACCTTC. Protein sequence: CASSLTRTGAFTTYGYTF.

This clone has a single count. The CDR3 sequence is CASSLAWANGELFF. The DNA of the CDR3 is TGTGCCAGCAGCTTAGCTTGGGCCAACGGGGAGCTGTTTTTT. The J gene is TRBJ2-2, the V gene TRBV7-2, with D uncertain. Trimming left V 0 bases short and J 7 bases short, with 9 bases between. The germline CDR1 and CDR2 sequences are SGHTA and FQGNSA. CDR3 length: 14 residues. Variable domain in full (rest from reference TRBV7-2 and TRBJ2-2): GAGVSQSPSNKVTEKGKDVELRCDPISGHTALYWYRQSLGQGLEFLIYFQGNSAPDKSGLPSDRFSAERTGGSVSTLTIQRTQQEDSAVYLCASSLAWANGELFFGEGSRLTVL.

DNA for the CDR3: TGTGCCAGTAGTATAAGACTAGCGGGAGTGAGTGGCAATGAGCAGTTCTTC. Protein: CASSIRLAGVSGNEQFF. The chain is built from TRBV19 and TRBJ2-1, with 12 bases aligning to TRBD2. Germline V lookup: CDR1 LNHDA, CDR2 SQIVND (reference sequence). CDR3 length: 17 residues. Trimming took 2 bases from V and 6 from J; bases not matched to a gene: 8.

This clone has only one observation. The chain has TRBV30 and TRBJ2-1; perhaps TRBD2 as D (6 bases). The CDR3 has 13 residues. Trimming removed 1 base at V and 11 bases at J, with 15 bases between. Germline-derived CDR1 and CDR2 are GTSNPN and SVGIG (reference sequence). For the CDR3, the DNA is TGTGCCTGGAGTGCTCGGGACTCGCGAAAGCAGTTCTTC. It specifies CAWSARDSRKQFF.

This chain uses TRBV19 with TRBJ2-1, with a possible D match to TRBD1 (6 bases). Trimming took off 6 bases at V and 10 bases at J, with 19 bases between the two ends. Germline assignment: CDR1 LNHDA and CDR2 SQIVND (reference sequence). This CDR3 is built from 14 residues. This CDR3 reads CASSRSPGVGEQFF. DNA for the CDR3: TGTGCCAGTAGCAGATCACCAGGGGTGGGGGAGCAGTTCTTC.

The chain is built from TRBV11-2 and TRBJ2-7; TRBD1 aligns across 9 bases. CDR1 SGHAT and CDR2 FQNNGV come from the germline V gene. The CDR3 totals 14 residues. J lost 6 bases, V lost 5 bases, and 8 bases had no gene match. CDR3 sequence reads: CASSAGTGRAEQYF. The DNA of the CDR3 is TGTGCCAGCAGCGCAGGGACAGGGCGGGCCGAGCAGTACTTC.

The chain joins TRBV5-1 to TRBJ2-5; TRBD1 matches at 8 bases. Trimming took 3 bases from V and 2 from J; bases not matched to a gene: 9. The CDR3 length is 16 residues. Germline V CDR1 and CDR2: SGHRS, YFSETQ. This CDR3 is CASSSTGTGIQETQYF. The CDR3 coding sequence is TGCGCCAGCAGCTCAACCGGGACAGGCATACAAGAGACCCAGTACTTC.

The chain employs TRBV6-5 and TRBJ2-7, with D uncertain. The CDR3 spans 13 residues. Trimming shortened V by 0 bases and J by 6 bases, and 9 bases separated the two germline ends. The V gene's germline CDR1 is MNHEY and CDR2 SVGAGI. CDR3 residues: CASSYSRSFEQYF. The CDR3 DNA follows: TGTGCCAGCAGTTACTCGAGAAGCTTCGAGCAGTACTTC.